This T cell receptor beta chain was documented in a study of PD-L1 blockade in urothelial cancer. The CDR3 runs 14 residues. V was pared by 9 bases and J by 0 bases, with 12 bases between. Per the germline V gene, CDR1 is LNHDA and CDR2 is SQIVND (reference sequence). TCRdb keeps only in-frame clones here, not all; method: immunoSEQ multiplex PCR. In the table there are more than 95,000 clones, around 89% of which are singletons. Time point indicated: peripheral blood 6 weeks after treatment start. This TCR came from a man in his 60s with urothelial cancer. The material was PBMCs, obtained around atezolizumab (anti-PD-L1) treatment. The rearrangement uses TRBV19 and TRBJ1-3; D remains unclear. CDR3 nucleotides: TGTGCCAGCAGGCACCAGAGCTCTGGAAACACCATATATTTT. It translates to CASRHQSSGNTIYF.